This T cell receptor (beta chain) appears in the sequencing data of a study of blood T cell repertoires in COVID-19. In the authors' methods: Using reference gene primer amplification, nucleated cell counts were estimated. Assay: immunoSEQ multiplex PCR; the TCRdb copy retains only in-frame clones and omits some. The D gene and trimming were derived from the DNA, and the V and J assignments and clone size from that table. The sample has around 150,000 clones, around 84% seen once. The V gene lost 3 bases and the J gene lost 9 bases, with 12 bases spanning the gap. This CDR3 region has 13 residues. Per germline, CDR1 LNHDA and CDR2 SQIVND (reference sequence).

The chain links TRBV19 to TRBJ1-5; the D is unclear. The receptor's source is a woman in her forties or fifties in a cohort sampled during active or convalescent COVID-19. Material for sequencing was peripheral blood. The chain's CDR3 is CASSMGLRVPQHF. The CDR3 DNA sequence: TGTGCCAGTAGTATGGGATTGCGGGTGCCCCAGCATTTT. Based on the CDR3 plus reference TRBV19 and TRBJ1-5, the full variable domain is DGGITQSPKYLFRKEGQNVTLSCEQNLNHDAMYWYRQDPGQGLRLIYYSQIVNDFQKGDIAEGYSVSREKKESFPLTVTSAQKNPTAFYLCASSMGLRVPQHFGDGTRLSIL.